This is a list of T cell receptor beta chains from one sample in a study of T-cell memory formation after mild COVID-19. In TCRdb, the 5' RACE reads were re-called with MiXCR into one record per CDR3 protein. The sample consists of fewer than 250,000 distinct CDR3 sequences, 8% to 11% of them appearing once. Material for sequencing was PBMCs or a T cell subset sorted from them (not recorded which). Source of these receptors: a man aged 18 to 29 who had mild COVID-19 (a few samples of this study predate the infection). Cell type and time point are not known. Each CDR3 is given with its conserved first and last residue. Fields, in order: J gene, V gene, D gene, clone size, CDR3 DNA, CDR3 protein. A D gene is named only where the DNA matches it firmly. Clone size is stated in some rows and not others, as once, few, many or a class when expanded.

>TRBJ2-7|TRBV20-1|TRBD1|many
TGCAGTGCTAGAGCAGGGGGCTACGAGCAGTACTTC
CSARAGGYEQYF
>TRBJ2-1|TRBV28|-|-
TGTGCCAGCAGTAGGACGGACACCTACAATGAGCAGTTCTTC
CASSRTDTYNEQFF
>TRBJ1-2|TRBV12-3/TRBV12-4|-|-
TGTGCCAGCACCCCACTGGGTCGCGGGTATGGCTACACCTTC
CASTPLGRGYGYTF
>TRBJ2-5|TRBV5-1|TRBD1|many
TGCGCCAGCAGCATCGGGACAGGGGAGGAGACCCAGTACTTC
CASSIGTGEETQYF
>TRBJ2-5|TRBV25-1|-|-
TGTGCCACCTCCCTAGTATTTGGAGAGACCCAGTACTTC
CATSLVFGETQYF
>TRBJ1-4|TRBV20-1|-|-
TGCAGTGCTAGGAAAGCAAATGAAAAACTGTTTTTT
CSARKANEKLFF
>TRBJ2-2|TRBV15|TRBD2|-
TGTGCCACCAGCAGCGCGACTAGCGGGGGGATAGCCGGGGAGCTGTTTTTT
CATSSATSGGIAGELFF
>TRBJ2-3|TRBV5-1|-|-
TGCGCCAGCAGCTTACCCGGGGAAGATACGCAGTATTTT
CASSLPGEDTQYF
>TRBJ1-2|TRBV30|TRBD1|few
TGTGCCTGGAGGCTAGGGGGACAGGGGTATGGCTACACCTTC
CAWRLGGQGYGYTF
>TRBJ2-7|TRBV4-3|-|few
TGCGCCAGCAGCCGCACCCCCTTCGGAGTCGAGCAGTACTTC
CASSRTPFGVEQYF
>TRBJ1-6|TRBV7-9|-|-
TGTGCCAGCAGACCGGGACACCCTAATTCACCCCTCCACTTT
CASRPGHPNSPLHF
>TRBJ2-7|TRBV12-3/TRBV12-4|-|-
TGTGCCAGCACCCCAGCGGCGAGCCTCTCCTACGAGCAGTACTTC
CASTPAASLSYEQYF
>TRBJ1-5|TRBV28|-|many
TGTGCCAGCAGTTTAGGGGGCTTTCAGCCCCAGCATTTT
CASSLGGFQPQHF
>TRBJ1-5|TRBV7-8|TRBD1|few
TGTGCCAGCAGCTTAGGGGACAGGGGGGTGCTCTATCAGCCCCAGCATTTT
CASSLGDRGVLYQPQHF
>TRBJ1-5|TRBV2|-|few
TGTGCCAGCAGGAAGGGACAACCCAATCAGCCCCAGCATTTT
CASRKGQPNQPQHF
>TRBJ1-1|TRBV10-3|-|few
TGTGCCATCAGTGGAAGGGAGGGGAACACTGAAGCTTTCTTT
CAISGREGNTEAFF
>TRBJ2-3|TRBV23-1|TRBD1|-
TGCGCCAGCTGGGACAGCACAGATACGGAGTATTTT
CASWDSTDTEYF
>TRBJ1-1|TRBV12-3/TRBV12-4|-|few
TGTGCCAGCAGACGTAACGCAGCGAACACTGAAGCTTTCTTT
CASRRNAANTEAFF
>TRBJ2-5|TRBV4-2|TRBD2|-
TGTGCCAGCAGCCAAGATCTCGCGGGGGGCGCGGAGACCCAGTACTTC
CASSQDLAGGAETQYF
>TRBJ2-2|TRBV4-3|-|many
TGCGCCAGCAGCCAAGATGTGGGGGGGAACACCGGGGAGCTGTTTTTT
CASSQDVGGNTGELFF
>TRBJ1-1|TRBV4-2|-|-
TGTGCCAGCAGCAGGGAAAGGACATTGAACACTGAAGCTTTCTTT
CASSRERTLNTEAFF
>TRBJ1-1|TRBV5-1|-|many
TGCGCCAGCAGCTTGGACAGGCCGAACACTGAAGCTTTCTTT
CASSLDRPNTEAFF
>TRBJ2-3|TRBV5-4|TRBD2|-
TGTGCCAGCAGCTCCGGGACTAGCGGGGGGGCCGCAGATACGCAGTATTTT
CASSSGTSGGAADTQYF
>TRBJ2-3|TRBV5-1|-|few
TGCGCCAGCAGCTACTCCCCCTCTAGCACAGATACGCAGTATTTT
CASSYSPSSTDTQYF
>TRBJ2-5|TRBV7-9|-|-
TGTGCCAGCAGCTTACAGGGGATGGAGACCCAGTACTTC
CASSLQGMETQYF
>TRBJ2-3|TRBV4-2|TRBD2|few
TGTGCCAGCAGCCAAGTAGCGGGGGGCGTCGCAGATACGCAGTATTTT
CASSQVAGGVADTQYF
>TRBJ2-5|TRBV3-1|-|many
TGTGCCAGCAGCCAGGGCAGCCAAGAGACCCAGTACTTC
CASSQGSQETQYF
>TRBJ2-1|TRBV2|-|-
TGTGCCAGCAGTGAAAACCTCGGTGAGCAGTTCTTC
CASSENLGEQFF
>TRBJ2-6|TRBV6-5|-|many
TGTGCCAGCAGTTACGGGCTCTCTGGGGCCAACGTCCTGACTTTC
CASSYGLSGANVLTF
>TRBJ2-3|TRBV7-3|-|-
TGTGCCAGCAGACTGAGCCCCTCCACAGATACGCAGTATTTT
CASRLSPSTDTQYF
>TRBJ1-1|TRBV6-5|-|-
TGTGCCAGCAGCCCCCGGCCACCGAACACTGAAGCTTTCTTT
CASSPRPPNTEAFF
>TRBJ1-4|TRBV12-3/TRBV12-4|TRBD1|-
TGTGCCAGCAGTCTCAGGGGGCCTTATGAAAAACTGTTTTTT
CASSLRGPYEKLFF
>TRBJ1-1|TRBV6-5|-|few
TGTGCCAGCAGTTATTTGCAGGGAGGAACTGAAGCTTTCTTT
CASSYLQGGTEAFF
>TRBJ2-5|TRBV6-2/TRBV6-3|-|few
TGTGCCAGCAGAGACGAGGTGACCCAGTACTTC
CASRDEVTQYF
>TRBJ1-1|TRBV20-1|-|few
TGCAGTGCTAGAGATCCCCGGGGAGTGGGGAGTGAAGCTTTCTTT
CSARDPRGVGSEAFF
>TRBJ1-5|TRBV6-2/TRBV6-3|TRBD1|few
TGTGCCAGCAGCGATTACAGGGGGCGGCATCAGCCCCAGCATTTT
CASSDYRGRHQPQHF
>TRBJ1-3|TRBV20-1|-|few
TGCAGTGCTAGAGACCCAGGTGCTGGAAACACCATATATTTT
CSARDPGAGNTIYF
>TRBJ1-2|TRBV5-5|-|few
TGTGCCAGCAGCTTGGCAGGTGGAGGGGCCTATGGCTACACCTTC
CASSLAGGGAYGYTF
>TRBJ2-2|TRBV7-7|TRBD2|few
TGTGCTAGCAGGGCCGGGGGGGCCTACACCGGGGAGCTGTTTTTT
CASRAGGAYTGELFF
>TRBJ1-2|TRBV18|-|many
TGTGCCAGCTCACCTTATGACAGAAACTATGGCTACACCTTC
CASSPYDRNYGYTF
>TRBJ2-3|TRBV20-1|TRBD2|few
TGCAGTGCAAACCCGGGACTAGCTGTAGATACGCAGTATTTT
CSANPGLAVDTQYF